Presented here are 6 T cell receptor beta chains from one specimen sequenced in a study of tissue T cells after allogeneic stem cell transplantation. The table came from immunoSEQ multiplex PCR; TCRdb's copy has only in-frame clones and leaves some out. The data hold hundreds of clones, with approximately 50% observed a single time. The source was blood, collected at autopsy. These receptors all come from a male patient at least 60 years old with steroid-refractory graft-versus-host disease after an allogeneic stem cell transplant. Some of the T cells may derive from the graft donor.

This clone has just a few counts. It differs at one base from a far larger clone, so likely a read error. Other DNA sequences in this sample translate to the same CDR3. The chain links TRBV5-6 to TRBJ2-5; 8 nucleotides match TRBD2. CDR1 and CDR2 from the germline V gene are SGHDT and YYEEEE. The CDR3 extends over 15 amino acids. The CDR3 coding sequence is TGCGCCAGCAGCGTGGGGGCCGGGGGGGGAGAGACCCAGTACTTC. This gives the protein CASSVGAGGGETQYF.

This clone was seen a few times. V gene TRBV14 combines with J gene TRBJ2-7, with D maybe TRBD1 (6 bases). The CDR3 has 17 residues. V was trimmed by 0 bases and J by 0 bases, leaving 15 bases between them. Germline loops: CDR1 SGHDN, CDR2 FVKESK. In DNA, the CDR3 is TGTGCCAGCAGCCAAGATCCCGACAGGCCGAGCTCCTACGAGCAGTACTTC. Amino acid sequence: CASSQDPDRPSSYEQYF.

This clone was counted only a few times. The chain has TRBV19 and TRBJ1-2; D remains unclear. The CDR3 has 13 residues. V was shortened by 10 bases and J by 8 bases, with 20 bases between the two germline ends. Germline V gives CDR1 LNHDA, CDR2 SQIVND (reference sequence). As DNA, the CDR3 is TGTGCCACCCGAGGATTCATCTTGGAGGGCTACACCTTC. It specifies CATRGFILEGYTF.

The CDR3 sequence: CASRGGAYGYTF. CDR3 sequence (DNA): TGTGCCAGCAGAGGTGGGGCCTATGGCTACACCTTC. The chain employs TRBV6-5 and TRBJ1-2; TRBD1 might be the D (5 bases). The V and J ends lost 6 bases and 4 bases respectively, with 9 bases between them. The germline V gene has CDR1 MNHEY and CDR2 SVGAGI. The CDR3 runs 12 residues.

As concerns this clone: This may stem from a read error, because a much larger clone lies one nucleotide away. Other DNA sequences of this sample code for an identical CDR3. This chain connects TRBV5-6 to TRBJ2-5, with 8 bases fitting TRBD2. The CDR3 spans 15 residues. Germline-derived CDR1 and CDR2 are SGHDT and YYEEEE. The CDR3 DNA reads TGTGCCAGCTGCTTGGGGGCCGGGGGGGGCGAGACCCAGTACTTC. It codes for CASCLGAGGGETQYF.

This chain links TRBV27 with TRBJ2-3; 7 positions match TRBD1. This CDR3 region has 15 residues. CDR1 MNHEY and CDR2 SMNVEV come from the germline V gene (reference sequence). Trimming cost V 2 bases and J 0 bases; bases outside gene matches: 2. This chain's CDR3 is CASSLRGQSTDTQYF. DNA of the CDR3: TGTGCCAGCAGTTTAAGGGGACAGAGCACAGATACGCAGTATTTT.